Listed here are 11 T cell receptor beta chains from one sample, sequenced in a study of cytomegalovirus exposure and HLA in healthy donors. A multiplex PCR was run with 60 Vbeta primers and 13 Jbeta primers. The table came from immunoSEQ multiplex PCR; TCRdb's copy has only in-frame clones and leaves some out. The profile shows about 160,000 clones, about three quarters of them singletons. Sequencing was carried out using PBMCs. These receptors all stem from a man aged 40-55 years in good health and CMV-seropositive.

The chain joins TRBV9 to TRBJ2-2; D is perhaps TRBD1 (6 bases). CDR1 SGDLS and CDR2 YYNGEE come from the germline V gene. The CDR3 runs 15 residues. The ends were cut back, 4 bases at V and 6 bases at J, with 16 bases in the middle. CDR3 coding DNA: TGTGCCAGCAGCCAACAGGGAAATCGGCCCGGGGAGCTGTTTTTT. It encodes CASSQQGNRPGELFF.

This chain connects TRBV29-1 to TRBJ1-1; D might be TRBD1 (6 bases). This CDR3 is built from 11 residues. Germline V lookup: CDR1 SQVTM, CDR2 ANQGSEA. In DNA, the CDR3 is TGCAGTGGACAGACGAACACTGAAGCTTTCTTT. As protein: CSGQTNTEAFF.

This clone was seen a single time. The rearrangement joins TRBV10-3 to TRBJ2-5; tentative D call: TRBD1 (6 bases). This CDR3 is 13 amino acids long. The germline V gene has CDR1 ENHRY and CDR2 SYGVKD. Trimming took off 10 bases at V and 5 bases at J, with 17 bases between the two ends. The CDR3 here is CATRVGQFETQYF. The CDR3, as DNA: TGTGCCACAAGGGTTGGACAGTTCGAGACCCAGTACTTC.

CDR3 in amino acids: CASSSRGLARNEQFF. The DNA of the CDR3 is TGTGCCAGCAGCTCCCGAGGCCTAGCGCGGAATGAGCAGTTCTTC. The chain carries TRBV7-9 and TRBJ2-1; tentatively, D is TRBD2 (6 bases). V was clipped by 4 bases and J by 7 bases, with 17 bases between them. This CDR3 contains 15 residues. CDR1 is SEHNR and CDR2 is FQNEAQ in the germline V gene (reference sequence).

The V call is TRBV5-6, the J call TRBJ1-1, with 7 bases matching TRBD1. With 1 base clipped from V and 6 bases from J, the junction kept 6 bases outside the gene matches. Germline V gene lookup returns CDR1 SGHDT and CDR2 YYEEEE. This CDR3 contains 14 residues. CDR3: CASSLRQGKPEAFF. The CDR3 nucleotides are TGTGCCAGCAGCTTGAGACAGGGTAAGCCTGAAGCTTTCTTT. Supplemented by reference TRBV5-6 and TRBJ1-1, the full variable domain reads DAGVTQSPTHLIKTRGQQVTLRCSPKSGHDTVSWYQQALGQGPQFIFQYYEEEERQRGNFPDRFSGHQFPNYSSELNVNALLLGDSALYLCASSLRQGKPEAFFGQGTRLTVV.

V gene TRBV15 combines with J gene TRBJ2-1, with a possible D match to TRBD1 (5 bases). Germline values: CDR1 LNHNV, CDR2 YYDKDF (reference sequence). The CDR3 is 15 residues long. V gave up 5 bases and J gave up 3 bases, with 14 bases separating them. For the CDR3, the DNA is TGTGCCACCAGCCTTACCAGGGTAGGCTACAATGAGCAGTTCTTC. Translation: CATSLTRVGYNEQFF.

This clone appeared a few times. The chain couples TRBV7-8 to TRBJ1-3, with D hard to call. This CDR3 has 17 amino acids. Germline CDR1 is SGHVS and CDR2 is FQNEAQ. The ends were cut back, 8 bases at V and 0 bases at J, with 20 bases in the middle. The CDR3, as DNA: TGTGCCAGCCTCCCTGAGGAGGGCAGCCCCTCTGGAAACACCATATATTTT. Residues: CASLPEEGSPSGNTIYF.

V usage is TRBV12-5 and J usage is TRBJ1-2, with TRBD1 as a possible D gene (5 bases). Germline V gives CDR1 LGHNT, CDR2 FRNRAP. The CDR3 covers 13 residues. Trimming removed 2 bases from V and 7 bases from J, with 11 bases in between. The CDR3 loop reads CASGLSLGRGYTF. CDR3 nucleotide sequence: TGTGCTAGTGGTTTGAGTCTGGGGCGTGGCTACACCTTC.

The table lists this clone with a count of one. The chain has TRBV19 and TRBJ2-3; D gene ambiguous. CDR1 is LNHDA, CDR2 SQIVND, per germline (reference sequence). The CDR3 is 15 amino acids. V lost 5 bases to trimming and J lost 0 bases, with 12 bases between them. In DNA form, the CDR3 reads TGTGCCAGTAGTCAGAGTCAGACTAGCACAGATACGCAGTATTTT. Its protein product is CASSQSQTSTDTQYF.

The chain recombines TRBV29-1 with TRBJ2-1, with a possible D match to TRBD2 (5 bases). CDR1 SQVTM and CDR2 ANQGSEA come from the germline V gene. The CDR3 totals 13 residues. Trimming left V 3 bases short and J 8 bases short, with 14 bases between. The CDR3 DNA is TGCAGCGTTGACACTAGTTTTGGCTATGAGCAGTTCTTC. Translating it yields CSVDTSFGYEQFF.

This clone appeared once. The V gene is TRBV29-1, the J gene TRBJ1-5, with D maybe TRBD1 (5 bases). V lost 4 bases to trimming and J lost 8 bases, with 18 bases between them. The CDR3 has 14 residues. The germline CDR1 and CDR2 sequences are SQVTM and ANQGSEA. The CDR3 bases are TGCAGCGTTGCAGAGGATAGTGGGGGGAAGCCCCAGCATTTT. It translates to CSVAEDSGGKPQHF.